A single sample is the source of the 27 T cell receptor beta chains below, sequenced in a study of blood T cell repertoires in COVID-19. Assay: immunoSEQ multiplex PCR; the TCRdb copy retains only in-frame clones and omits some. Found here are 250,000 to 300,000 clones, 70% to 90% of them singletons; the top ten hold about 1.9%. Sequencing input: PBMCs or T cells enriched from blood (not recorded which). These receptors were taken from a woman in her fifties or sixties who had recovered from COVID-19.

CDR3 sequence (DNA): TGTGCTAGTGGTATGCAGGGCTCGAACACTGAAGCTTTCTTT. Translation gives CASGMQGSNTEAFF. The chain recombines TRBV12-5 with TRBJ1-1, with D possibly matching TRBD1 (5 bases). The CDR3 has 14 residues. Germline V gives CDR1 LGHNT, CDR2 FRNRAP. The germline V and J ends were trimmed by 5 bases and 1 base, with 11 bases remaining between them.

V and J are TRBV9 and TRBJ2-2; D is possibly TRBD2 (7 bases). V was pared by 0 bases and J by 4 bases, with 10 bases between. Germline V gives CDR1 SGDLS, CDR2 YYNGEE. The CDR3 runs 15 residues. The CDR3 nucleotides are TGTGCCAGCAGCGTAGCGGGGGGCATCACCGGGGAGCTGTTTTTT. Amino acid sequence: CASSVAGGITGELFF.

The V call is TRBV11-2, the J call TRBJ2-7, with 10 bases identical to TRBD1. After removal of 6 bases from V and 0 bases from J, the junction contained 5 bases not matched to a gene. Germline loops: CDR1 SGHAT, CDR2 FQNNGV. The CDR3 has 15 amino acids. CDR3 residues: CASRDWTGGSYEQYF. In DNA form, the CDR3 reads TGTGCCAGCAGGGATTGGACAGGGGGCTCCTACGAGCAGTACTTC. Full variable domain (remainder filled in from reference TRBV11-2 and TRBJ2-7): EAGVAQSPRYKIIEKRQSVAFWCNPISGHATLYWYQQILGQGPKLLIQFQNNGVVDDSQLPKDRFSAERLKGVDSTLKIQPAKLEDSAVYLCASRDWTGGSYEQYFGPGTRLTVT.

The gene calls are TRBV11-2 and TRBJ2-7, with D possibly TRBD1 on 5 matching bases. V was cut by 1 base and J by 4 bases, with 14 bases left in between. This CDR3 is 15 amino acids long. Germline loops: CDR1 SGHAT, CDR2 FQNNGV. The DNA for the CDR3 is TGTGCCAGCAGCTTAGTGATCGGACACAGGTACGAGCAGTACTTC. Its protein is CASSLVIGHRYEQYF.

V usage is TRBV29-1 and J usage is TRBJ1-1; D unclear. Deletions cut 6 bases from V and 1 base from J, with 21 bases between. This CDR3 comprises 16 residues. Germline V lookup: CDR1 SQVTM, CDR2 ANQGSEA. The CDR3 loop reads CSVLARGWRANTEAFF. The CDR3 DNA is TGCAGCGTCTTAGCCCGGGGATGGAGGGCGAACACTGAAGCTTTCTTT.

The chain links TRBV11-2 to TRBJ1-2; TRBD1 aligns across 8 bases. This CDR3 is 14 amino acids long. Germline-derived CDR1 and CDR2 are SGHAT and FQNNGV. The trim removed 5 bases at V and 7 bases at J, leaving 9 bases unmatched. CDR3 protein: CASSLGQGGFGYTF. The DNA of the CDR3 is TGTGCCAGCAGCCTCGGACAGGGTGGGTTTGGCTACACCTTC. The variable domain in full, completed from reference TRBV11-2 and TRBJ1-2, reads EAGVAQSPRYKIIEKRQSVAFWCNPISGHATLYWYQQILGQGPKLLIQFQNNGVVDDSQLPKDRFSAERLKGVDSTLKIQPAKLEDSAVYLCASSLGQGGFGYTFGSGTRLTVV.

The gene calls are TRBV4-1 and TRBJ2-6; possibly TRBD1 for D (5 bases). CDR1 is MGHRA, CDR2 YSYEKL, per germline. This CDR3 is built from 16 residues. V lost 2 bases and J 5 bases, leaving 13 bases between the germline ends. CDR3 DNA: TGCGCCAGCAGCCAATCAGGGTCGAATCGGGCCAACGTCCTGACTTTC. It codes for CASSQSGSNRANVLTF.

The genes are TRBV19 and TRBJ2-3; 12 positions match TRBD2. J lost 8 bases, V lost 1 base, and 4 bases had no gene match. Per germline, CDR1 LNHDA and CDR2 SQIVND (reference sequence). The length of the CDR3 is 15 residues. CDR3 in DNA: TGTGCCAGTAGTATAGTCCCGGGACTAGCGGGTACGCAGTATTTT. It encodes CASSIVPGLAGTQYF.

Points on this clone: The same CDR3 can be traced to other DNA sequences in this sample. This chain connects TRBV29-1 to TRBJ1-5, with TRBD1 identical over 8 bases. The V segment lost 6 bases and the J segment 4 bases; nucleotides outside the gene matches: 2. This CDR3 comprises 12 residues. The germline V gene encodes CDR1 SQVTM and CDR2 ANQGSEA. Written as DNA, the CDR3 is TGCAGCGTCCGGACAGGGAATCAGCCCCAGCATTTT. It specifies CSVRTGNQPQHF.

This clone was counted at least ten times. The chain has TRBV27 and TRBJ2-3; possible D gene TRBD2, 6 bases. Trimming removed 6 bases at V and 0 bases at J, with 10 bases between. Germline CDR1 is MNHEY and CDR2 is SMNVEV (reference sequence). The CDR3 has 14 residues. The CDR3 DNA reads TGTGCCAGCAGGGGCGGGATCAGCACAGATACGCAGTATTTT. It codes for CASRGGISTDTQYF.

The chain recombines TRBV7-2 with TRBJ2-7, with 7 bases aligning to TRBD2. Germline assignment: CDR1 SGHTA and CDR2 FQGNSA. This CDR3 is built from 14 residues. V shed 7 bases, J shed 1 base, and the junction held 7 bases outside the gene matches. The CDR3 DNA sequence: TGTGCCAGCAACAGGCAGGGAGGGTCCTACGAGCAGTACTTC. Translated, it gives CASNRQGGSYEQYF.

The V and J genes are TRBV28 and TRBJ2-7; D gene uncertain. V gave up 5 bases and J gave up 4 bases, with 6 bases separating them. Germline-derived CDR1 and CDR2 are MDHEN and SYDVKM. This CDR3 has 11 residues. The CDR3 sequence is CASSNRYEQYF. The CDR3 bases are TGTGCCAGCAGTAATAGATACGAGCAGTACTTC.

This sequence joins TRBV5-1 and TRBJ2-3, with 9 positions matching TRBD1. CDR3 size: 14 residues. Germline V gene lookup returns CDR1 SGHRS and CDR2 YFSETQ. The V segment lost 4 bases and the J segment 4 bases; nucleotides outside the gene matches: 4. The CDR3 region is CASSTGQGPDTQYF. The CDR3 DNA reads TGCGCCAGCAGCACGGGACAGGGTCCAGATACGCAGTATTTT.

The chain links TRBV27 to TRBJ1-2; D call uncertain. CDR3 length equals 16 residues. V was cut by 8 bases and J by 0 bases, with 19 bases left in between. The germline V gene encodes CDR1 MNHEY and CDR2 SMNVEV (reference sequence). CDR3 residues: CASHPVMGRPNYGYTF. The CDR3 DNA reads as TGTGCCAGCCACCCCGTCATGGGGAGACCTAACTATGGCTACACCTTC.

This clone appeared a single time. V is TRBV28 and J is TRBJ2-5; 8 bases are shared with TRBD1. Germline-derived CDR1 and CDR2 are MDHEN and SYDVKM. V lost 6 bases and J lost 9; bases outside the gene matches: 15. The CDR3 runs to 15 residues. As DNA, the CDR3 is TGTGCCAGCAGAACTGGACAGGGTGGCCCCAGGGCCCAGTACTTC. It specifies CASRTGQGGPRAQYF.

This clone was picked up one time. The J gene is TRBJ2-7, the V gene TRBV12-2; the DNA was not compared with TRBD2, the D call given in the table. TRBV12-2 represents a pseudogene. The CDR3 extends over 17 amino acids. The CDR3 coding sequence is TGTGCAAGTCGCCAACCCTTAAACATAAGCGGGCCCTACGAGCAGTACTTC. This gives the protein CASRQPLNISGPYEQYF.

The rearrangement joins TRBV5-5 to TRBJ1-2; 11 bases agree with TRBD1. Germline V gives CDR1 SGHKS, CDR2 YYEKEE (reference sequence). V lost 3 bases to trimming and J lost 8 bases; unmatched junction nucleotides: 6. The CDR3 spans 14 residues. In nucleotides, the CDR3 is TGTGCCAGCAGCTGGACAGGGGGCGTCTGGGGCTACACCTTC. Protein: CASSWTGGVWGYTF. Together with reference TRBV5-5 and TRBJ1-2, the CDR3 gives the full variable domain: DAGVTQSPTHLIKTRGQQVTLRCSPISGHKSVSWYQQVLGQGPQFIFQYYEKEERGRGNFPDRFSARQFPNYSSELNVNALLLGDSALYLCASSWTGGVWGYTFGSGTRLTVV.

This chain joins TRBV30 and TRBJ1-5; TRBD1 might be the D (6 bases). Germline CDR1 is GTSNPN and CDR2 is SVGIG (reference sequence). Trimming left V 5 bases short and J 0 bases short, with 17 bases between. This CDR3 comprises 16 residues. The CDR3 reads CAWVLGTLYSNQPQHF. The CDR3 DNA is TGTGCCTGGGTCCTAGGGACACTGTATAGCAATCAGCCCCAGCATTTT. Combining the CDR3 with reference TRBV30 and TRBJ1-5 gives the whole variable domain SQTIHQWPATLVQPVGSPLSLECTVEGTSNPNLYWYRQAAGRGLQLLFYSVGIGQISSEVPQNLSASRPQDRQFILSSKKLLLSDSGFYLCAWVLGTLYSNQPQHFGDGTRLSIL.

The chain uses TRBV5-4 and TRBJ2-5; perhaps TRBD2 as D (5 bases). There are 15 residues in the CDR3. From germline, CDR1 is SGHNT and CDR2 YYREEE (reference sequence). The V and J ends lost 4 bases and 2 bases respectively, with 15 bases between them. The CDR3 here is CASSRKGPGQETQYF. The CDR3 nucleotides are TGTGCCAGCAGCCGGAAGGGTCCGGGACAAGAGACCCAGTACTTC.

This chain connects TRBV9 to TRBJ2-1; 10 bases agree with TRBD2. The J segment lost 0 bases and the V segment lost 3 bases, leaving 6 bases of the junction unmatched. The CDR3 has 17 amino acids. Per germline, CDR1 SGDLS and CDR2 YYNGEE. The CDR3 DNA sequence: TGTGCCAGCAGCGGAACTAGCGGGGATAGCTCCTACAATGAGCAGTTCTTC. Translation gives CASSGTSGDSSYNEQFF.

The chain combines TRBV2 with TRBJ1-4; 7 bases are shared with TRBD1. CDR3 length: 15 amino acids. Germline lookup yields CDR1 SNHLY and CDR2 FYNNEI. Germline trimming cut 4 bases from V and 4 bases from J; bases unmatched to any gene: 6. The CDR3 reads CASSVSGTVNEKLFF. The CDR3, as DNA: TGTGCCAGCAGTGTATCCGGGACAGTTAATGAAAAACTGTTTTTT.

This chain's CDR3 is CASRDRQGSTDTQYF. In DNA form, the CDR3 reads TGTGCCAGCAGGGACCGGCAGGGGAGCACAGATACGCAGTATTTT. The J gene is TRBJ2-3, the V gene TRBV2, with D perhaps TRBD1 (6 bases). Trimming left V 6 bases short and J 0 bases short, with 13 bases between. This CDR3 is 15 amino acids long. Germline V lookup: CDR1 SNHLY, CDR2 FYNNEI.

The V gene is TRBV30, the J gene TRBJ2-1; 8 bases map to TRBD2. The junction had 4 bases not matched to a gene; V was cut back by 0 bases and J by 12 bases. CDR3 length: 12 amino acids. Looked up from germline, CDR1 is GTSNPN and CDR2 is SVGIG (reference sequence). The CDR3 DNA is TGTGCCTGGAGTGTGTACGGGAGGGGGCAGTTCTTC. Translating it yields CAWSVYGRGQFF.

The chain carries TRBV3-1 (or the pseudogene TRBV3-2) and TRBJ2-5; possibly TRBD1 for D (5 bases). Germline CDR1 and CDR2: LGHDT and YNNKEL (reference sequence). The CDR3 is made up of 15 amino acids. V lost 4 bases and J 3 bases, leaving 15 bases between the germline ends. The CDR3 is CASSLLGAPEETQYF. The DNA for the CDR3 is TGTGCCAGCAGCCTCCTTGGGGCCCCCGAAGAGACCCAGTACTTC.

CDR3 bases: TGTGCCAGCAGTTTAATCGACAGGAGTTCCTACGAGCAGTACTTC. As protein: CASSLIDRSSYEQYF. The chain has TRBV28 and TRBJ2-7; tentatively, D is TRBD1 (6 bases). Trimming removed 2 bases from V and 1 base from J, with 12 bases in between. The germline V gene encodes CDR1 MDHEN and CDR2 SYDVKM. The CDR3 has 15 residues.

The gene calls are TRBV5-1 and TRBJ2-1; D unresolved. V was shortened by 4 bases and J by 6 bases, with 17 bases between the two germline ends. Germline V gene data show CDR1 as SGHRS and CDR2 as YFSETQ. The CDR3 covers 15 residues. CDR3 in DNA: TGCGCCAGCAGCCCCCGTCAGCGCGTACTCAATGAGCAGTTCTTC. This codes for CASSPRQRVLNEQFF.

V and J are TRBV15 and TRBJ2-5; 9 bases align to TRBD1. The CDR3 consists of 15 residues. Trimming took 3 bases from V and 0 from J; bases not matched to a gene: 2. Germline V gene data show CDR1 as LNHNV and CDR2 as YYDKDF (reference sequence). The CDR3 bases are TGTGCCACCAGCAGGACAGGGGGGTACCAAGAGACCCAGTACTTC. It yields the protein CATSRTGGYQETQYF.